This TCR beta chain was retrieved from a study of radiation and T cells in renal cell carcinoma. Concerning this clone: The target antigen is unknown.

Time point defined: baseline pretreatment blood. Specified treatment: 15 Gy SBRT to primary tumor, nephrectomy 4 weeks later. Profiled with immunoSEQ multiplex PCR; TCRdb holds only in-frame clones, not every one. The sample contains 120,000 to 150,000 clones, 70% to 90% of which appear only once. Germline V gene data show CDR1 as SGHRS and CDR2 as YFSETQ. With 1 base clipped from V and 6 bases from J, the junction kept 13 bases outside the gene matches. CDR3 length: 16 residues. Overall study findings and caveats: From baseline, blood top tumor clonotypes peaked at 2 weeks post-radiation.

The receptor was derived from a woman aged 45-59 years with renal cell carcinoma. This material consisted of blood, taken from a patient whose treatment included radiotherapy and nephrectomy. The V and J genes are TRBV5-1 and TRBJ2-7; TRBD1 agrees at 7 bases. In DNA, the CDR3 is TGCGCCAGCAGCTTGAGTAATTCCGACAGGGCCTCCGAGCAGTACTTC. Its translation is CASSLSNSDRASEQYF.